Here is one T cell receptor beta chain with its context. What it binds is unknown. Germline V gene lookup returns CDR1 KGHSH and CDR2 LQKENI. The V gene end was trimmed by 6 bases and the J gene end by 5 bases; junction bases not matched to a gene: 7. The CDR3 has 14 amino acids. The source of the sample is a study of cytotoxic CD8 clonotypes in ibrutinib-treated CLL. Across the whole study: Samples showed on average about 260,000 productive templates and around 94,000 productive rearrangements.

Findings and limits, study-wide: The clonality went up when patients responded to ibrutinib and dropped back toward baseline at progression. Public clonotypes occurred uncommonly; on treatment, they contracted or remained stable.

The TCR beta libraries used 1.5 to 2 micrograms of genomic DNA that came from cryopreserved PBMCs. Sequenced by immunoSEQ multiplex PCR; TCRdb stores in-frame clones only, minus some. The table includes around 300,000 clones, 80% detected once. The sequencing here drew on PBMCs, taken before ibrutinib treatment. The chain couples TRBV18 to TRBJ2-5, with TRBD1 matching over 9 bases. This clonotype originated in a human donor with chronic lymphocytic leukemia. The CDR3 coding sequence is TGTGCCAGCTCCCGAACAGGGGGCTGGGAGACCCAGTACTTC. Its translation is CASSRTGGWETQYF.